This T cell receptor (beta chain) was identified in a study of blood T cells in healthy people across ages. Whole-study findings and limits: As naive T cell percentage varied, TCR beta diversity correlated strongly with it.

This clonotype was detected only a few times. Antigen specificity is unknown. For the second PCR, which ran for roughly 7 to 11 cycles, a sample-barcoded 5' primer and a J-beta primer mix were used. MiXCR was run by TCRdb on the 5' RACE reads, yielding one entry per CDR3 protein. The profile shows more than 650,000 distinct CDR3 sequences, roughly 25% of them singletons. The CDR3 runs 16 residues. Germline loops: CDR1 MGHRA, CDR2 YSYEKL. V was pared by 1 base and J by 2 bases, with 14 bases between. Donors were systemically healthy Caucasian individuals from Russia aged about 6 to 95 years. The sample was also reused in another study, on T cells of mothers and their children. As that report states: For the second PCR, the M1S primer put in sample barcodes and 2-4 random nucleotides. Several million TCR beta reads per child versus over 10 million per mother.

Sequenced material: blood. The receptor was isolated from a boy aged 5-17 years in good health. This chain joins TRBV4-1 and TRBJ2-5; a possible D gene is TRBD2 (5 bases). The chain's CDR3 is CASSQAIGETQETQYF. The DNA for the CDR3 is TGCGCCAGCAGCCAAGCAATTGGGGAGACACAAGAGACCCAGTACTTC.